This T cell receptor (beta chain) was captured in a study of neurological immune-mediated disorders. General study points: In HTLV-1-associated myelopathy, TCR clonal expansion was greatest, and in multiple sclerosis it was least, below healthy controls. Because no CDR3 amino acid sequences were shared across subjects by expanded clones, private repertoires were suggested in all groups.

Synthesis of cDNA used 5'RACE (with 10-nucleotide random UMIs). Each CDR3 protein is one row after TCRdb ran MiXCR on the 5' RACE reads. This sample carries more than 25,000 distinct CDR3 sequences, roughly an eighth of them seen once, and the ten largest clones take 5% to 6%. The V gene's germline CDR1 is KGHDR and CDR2 SFDVKD. The CDR3 length is 21 residues. The V segment lost 2 bases and the J segment 0 bases; nucleotides outside the gene matches: 14. Many counts were recorded for this clonotype. No antigen is known for it. The chain employs TRBV24-1 and TRBJ2-6, with 8 bases matching TRBD1. Source material: PBMCs. This clonotype was obtained from a woman aged 55-70 years in good health. CDR3 amino acids: CATSDSRMDRVGFSGANVLTF. CDR3 DNA sequence: TGTGCCACCAGTGATTCTCGCATGGACAGGGTAGGGTTCTCTGGGGCCAACGTCCTGACTTTC.